This entry lists 13 T cell receptor beta chains sequenced from one sample in a study of shared T cell receptors in the human thymus. This table comes from immunoSEQ multiplex PCR, and its TCRdb copy is limited to in-frame clones, with some not included. The table records more than 550,000 clones, over 75% of them present only once. These data were also filed under a second study, of human thymus T cells.

The sample comprised thymocytes. The receptor set was obtained from a girl in the first two years of life with a congenital heart defect.

DNA of the CDR3: TGTGCCAGCAGCGAAAACAGGGGTGGTCAGCCCCAGCATTTT. Protein: CASSENRGGQPQHF. This chain links TRBV7-8 with TRBJ1-5; 7 bases agree with TRBD1. V lost 5 bases and J lost 6; bases outside the gene matches: 7. The V gene's germline CDR1 is SGHVS and CDR2 FQNEAQ. The CDR3 totals 14 residues.

The rearrangement uses TRBV5-6 and TRBJ2-4, with D tentatively TRBD1 (5 bases). The germline V gene has CDR1 SGHDT and CDR2 YYEEEE. Trimming pared 4 bases from V and 0 bases from J, leaving 14 bases between. There are 16 residues in the CDR3. CDR3 residues: CASSLRQPLAKNIQYF. CDR3 in DNA: TGTGCCAGCAGCCTTAGACAGCCTCTAGCCAAAAACATTCAGTACTTC.

This clone was detected only once. The sample carries other DNA sequences with the same CDR3. The V and J genes are TRBV9 and TRBJ1-6, with no clear D. V was trimmed by 3 bases and J by 1 base, leaving 14 bases between them. The germline CDR1 and CDR2 sequences are SGDLS and YYNGEE. This CDR3 spans 17 amino acids. The CDR3 bases are TGTGCCAGCAGCGCCGCGCAAACCGGGTCCTATAATTCACCCCTCCACTTT. Translated: CASSAAQTGSYNSPLHF.

The chain combines TRBV4-1 with TRBJ1-2; D is perhaps TRBD1 (5 bases). The CDR3 spans 14 residues. Germline values: CDR1 MGHRA, CDR2 YSYEKL. With 2 bases removed from V and 1 base from J, the gap between germline ends came to 8 bases. The CDR3 protein is CASSQPGGNYGYTF. DNA of the CDR3: TGCGCCAGCAGCCAACCCGGGGGTAACTATGGCTACACCTTC.

This chain uses TRBV6-1 with TRBJ2-6; 9 nucleotides align to TRBD1. Germline V lookup: CDR1 MNHNS, CDR2 SASEGT. The CDR3 extends over 21 amino acids. J was trimmed by 0 bases and V by 1 base; bases with no gene match: 13. CDR3 sequence reads: CASSEVNRGTGKNSGANVLTF. As DNA, the CDR3 is TGTGCCAGCAGTGAAGTCAATCGAGGGACAGGGAAGAACTCTGGGGCCAACGTCCTGACTTTC.

The CDR3 nucleotides are TGTGCCAGCCCCCAGGAACGAAACAATGAGCAGTTCTTC. Amino acids: CASPQERNNEQFF. The rearrangement uses TRBV11-3 and TRBJ2-1; D remains ambiguous. The germline CDR1 and CDR2 sequences are SGHNT and YENEEA. The CDR3 extends over 13 amino acids. Trimming took off 8 bases at V and 5 bases at J, with 13 bases between the two ends.

The chain combines TRBV5-4 with TRBJ1-1; 8 bases map to TRBD1. The CDR3 is made up of 15 amino acids. The germline V gene encodes CDR1 SGHNT and CDR2 YYREEE (reference sequence). The J segment lost 11 bases and the V segment lost 4 bases, leaving 16 bases of the junction unmatched. The CDR3 reads CASSSQGAGSSRAFF. The CDR3 DNA reads TGTGCCAGCAGCAGCCAGGGGGCGGGTTCGAGCAGGGCTTTCTTT.

This sequence joins TRBV6-1 and TRBJ1-5; D ambiguous. V gave up 1 base and J gave up 0 bases, with 16 bases separating them. The CDR3 has 18 residues. Germline values: CDR1 MNHNS, CDR2 SASEGT. The CDR3 bases are TGTGCCAGCAGTGAAGTCCCGAGGAGTCCCAATAGCAATCAGCCCCAGCATTTT. Amino acids: CASSEVPRSPNSNQPQHF.

This clone appeared once. This sequence joins TRBV5-1 and TRBJ1-6; the D gene is possibly TRBD1 (5 bases). Trimming shortened V by 1 base and J by 0 bases, and 20 bases separated the two germline ends. The CDR3 has 20 amino acids. The germline CDR1 and CDR2 sequences are SGHRS and YFSETQ. The CDR3 nucleotides read TGCGCCAGCAGCTTGTGGGGGACGGAGGGCATAAGCTCCTATAATTCACCCCTCCACTTT. It translates to CASSLWGTEGISSYNSPLHF.

This clone has a handful of counts. V is TRBV7-9 and J is TRBJ1-4; D is ambiguous. The CDR3 extends over 14 amino acids. Germline assignment: CDR1 SEHNR and CDR2 FQNEAQ (reference sequence). The V end was cut by 1 base, the J end by 6 bases, with 9 bases between. The chain's CDR3 is CASSLGAFYEKLFF. The CDR3 DNA reads as TGTGCCAGCAGCTTAGGAGCTTTTTATGAAAAACTGTTTTTT.

Here the CDR3 DNA reads TGTGCCAGCAGGGACAGGGGTCACGAGCAGTACTTC. Translation: CASRDRGHEQYF. The chain carries TRBV6-5 and TRBJ2-7; TRBD1 matches at 9 bases. The CDR3 totals 12 residues. J was trimmed by 5 bases and V by 6 bases; bases with no gene match: 2. Germline values: CDR1 MNHEY, CDR2 SVGAGI.

This chain joins TRBV30 and TRBJ1-5, with D possibly TRBD1 on 5 matching bases. V was clipped by 3 bases and J by 4 bases, with 13 bases between them. The germline V gene has CDR1 GTSNPN and CDR2 SVGIG (reference sequence). This CDR3 is 14 amino acids long. The CDR3 DNA reads as TGTGCCTGGAGCTTTGGGGGAGGTAATCAGCCCCAGCATTTT. This encodes CAWSFGGGNQPQHF.

V and J are TRBV19 and TRBJ2-7; tentative D call: TRBD1 (6 bases). CDR3 size: 15 residues. Germline values: CDR1 LNHDA, CDR2 SQIVND (reference sequence). V lost 7 bases to trimming and J lost 1 base, with 17 bases between them. Here the CDR3 DNA reads TGTGCCAGTACCGCCAACCAGACAGGATCCTACGAGCAGTACTTC. This translates into CASTANQTGSYEQYF.